This T cell receptor beta chain was identified during a study of blood T cells in healthy people across ages. With a J-beta primer mix and a sample-barcoded 5' primer, a second PCR ran about 7 to 12 cycles. TCRdb ran MiXCR on the 5' RACE reads and lists one entry per CDR3 protein. The sample comprises about 1 million distinct CDR3 sequences, less than 25% of which are singletons, and about 0.8% rests with the top ten. V shed 6 bases and J 2 bases; nucleotides not matched to a gene: 10. The V gene's germline CDR1 is MGHRA and CDR2 YSYEKL. The CDR3 sequence is 15 residues long. This clonotype showed up just a few times. These data are also associated with another study on T cells of mothers and their children.

Sample: blood. V is TRBV4-1 and J is TRBJ2-7, with 7 bases that match TRBD2. This receptor was taken from a girl aged 2-10 years in good health. The CDR3 DNA is TGCGCCAGCAGTTCGGGCGGGAGAGGTCCCTACGAGCAGTACTTC. Its protein product is CASSSGGRGPYEQYF.